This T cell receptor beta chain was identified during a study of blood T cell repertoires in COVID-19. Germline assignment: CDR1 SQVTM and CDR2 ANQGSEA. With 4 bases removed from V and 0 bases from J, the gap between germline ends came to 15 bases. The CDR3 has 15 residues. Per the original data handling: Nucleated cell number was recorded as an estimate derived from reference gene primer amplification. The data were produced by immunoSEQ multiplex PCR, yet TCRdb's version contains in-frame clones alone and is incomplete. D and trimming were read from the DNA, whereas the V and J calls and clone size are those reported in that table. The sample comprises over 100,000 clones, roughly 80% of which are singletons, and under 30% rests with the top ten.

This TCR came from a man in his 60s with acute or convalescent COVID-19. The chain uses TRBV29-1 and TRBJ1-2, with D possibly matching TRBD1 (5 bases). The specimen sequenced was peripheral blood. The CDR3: CSVAGRQTSNYGYTF. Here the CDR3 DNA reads TGCAGCGTTGCAGGTAGACAGACTTCTAACTATGGCTACACCTTC.